This TCR beta chain was identified in a study of identical twins. Study conclusions and caveats: Analyses based on zero insertions could be partly confounded by invariant MAIT and iNKT cells. Its conclusions, products of cross-sectional statistical analysis, did not come from following the same donors.

Template switching (which added a universal primer site) was used, and cDNA carried unique molecular identifiers. MiXCR, run by TCRdb on the 5' RACE reads, gives a single entry per CDR3 protein. This repertoire shows approximately 190,000 distinct CDR3 sequences, 15% found once; its top ten account for 40%. This clonotype was seen a handful of times. What it binds is unknown. These same data were also listed under a study on T cells expressing NK-cell markers. As reported in that work: The same clonotypes also predominated in the CD3+CD56-NKG2C+ fraction of four donors.

The source material was CD8+ T cells sorted from blood. The sequence was collected from a woman under 30 in good health.

CDR3 protein: CASSQGTKTGELFF. CDR3 DNA sequence: TGCGCCAGCAGCCAAGGAACAAAAACCGGGGAGCTGTTTTTT. V is TRBV4-3 and J is TRBJ2-2; D is unclear. V dropped 1 base and J dropped 5 bases, with 8 bases sitting between them. The CDR3 length is 14 residues. Germline V CDR1 and CDR2: LGHNA, YSLEER.